These 27 T cell receptor beta chains were sequenced from one sample in a study of blood T cell repertoires in COVID-19. TCRdb keeps only in-frame clones here, not all; method: immunoSEQ multiplex PCR. This sample has over 200,000 clones, with roughly 90% found just once. The sample consisted of peripheral blood. These receptors were collected from an older woman with acute or convalescent COVID-19.

The chain combines TRBV5-1 with TRBJ2-1; 13 bases align to TRBD2. From germline, CDR1 is SGHRS and CDR2 YFSETQ. This CDR3 region has 15 residues. With 4 bases clipped from V and 14 bases from J, the junction kept 12 bases outside the gene matches. The CDR3 reads CASSPLTSGGAQEFF. The CDR3 nucleotides read TGCGCCAGCAGCCCACTCACTAGCGGGGGGGCTCAAGAGTTCTTC.

The V call is TRBV28, the J call TRBJ2-7; 7 bases fit TRBD1. V was clipped by 2 bases and J by 2 bases; unmatched bases: 3. The CDR3 extends over 14 amino acids. Germline CDR1 MDHEN, CDR2 SYDVKM. The CDR3 loop reads CASSLHQGAYEQYF. In DNA, the CDR3 is TGTGCCAGCAGTTTACATCAGGGGGCCTACGAGCAGTACTTC.

The rearrangement joins TRBV19 to TRBJ2-7; a weak D match, TRBD2 (5 bases). Germline V gives CDR1 LNHDA, CDR2 SQIVND (reference sequence). The V end was cut by 4 bases, the J end by 0 bases, with 13 bases between. The CDR3 has 15 residues. The CDR3: CASSKAGYRSYEQYF. CDR3 in DNA: TGTGCCAGTAGTAAGGCGGGTTACCGCTCCTACGAGCAGTACTTC.

The gene calls are TRBV27 and TRBJ1-2; a possible D gene is TRBD1 (6 bases). Deletions cut 4 bases from V and 8 bases from J, with 17 bases between. CDR1 and CDR2 (germline): MNHEY, SMNVEV (reference sequence). This CDR3 has 14 amino acids. The CDR3 DNA sequence: TGTGCCAGCAGTTCGGGACAAGGCCGGTGGGGCTACACCTTC. Amino acid sequence: CASSSGQGRWGYTF.

The chain recombines TRBV27 with TRBJ1-5, with D possibly matching TRBD1 (6 bases). The CDR3 contains 15 residues. The germline V gene has CDR1 MNHEY and CDR2 SMNVEV (reference sequence). The V end lost 2 bases, the J end lost 8 bases, and 16 bases lay between the germline ends. This CDR3 reads CASSLVAGGGKPQHF. The DNA of the CDR3 is TGTGCCAGCAGTTTAGTGGCGGGAGGGGGTAAGCCCCAGCATTTT.

The V gene is TRBV30, the J gene TRBJ1-2, with unresolved D. V gave up 0 bases and J gave up 4 bases, with 12 bases separating them. Germline loops: CDR1 GTSNPN, CDR2 SVGIG (reference sequence). There are 14 residues in the CDR3. The chain's CDR3 is CAWSVTRVGYGYTF. CDR3 DNA sequence: TGTGCCTGGAGTGTAACGAGGGTTGGCTATGGCTACACCTTC.

The CDR3 loop is CASRIFWSSETQYF. CDR3 sequence (DNA): TGTGCCAGCAGAATTTTTTGGAGTAGTGAGACCCAGTACTTC. This sequence joins TRBV11-2 and TRBJ2-5; D not resolved. CDR3 length: 14 amino acids. CDR1 is SGHAT and CDR2 is FQNNGV in the germline V gene. V dropped 6 bases and J dropped 5 bases, with 16 bases sitting between them.

This rearrangement joins TRBV28 to TRBJ2-3; 10 nucleotides align to TRBD2. Trimming took 2 bases from V and 1 from J; bases not matched to a gene: 9. Germline V gene data show CDR1 as MDHEN and CDR2 as SYDVKM. The CDR3 sequence is 18 residues long. The CDR3 protein is CASSLIPPSGSRTDTQYF. CDR3 DNA sequence: TGTGCCAGCAGTTTAATCCCGCCTAGCGGGAGCCGCACAGATACGCAGTATTTT.

The chain joins TRBV19 to TRBJ2-3, with D maybe TRBD2 (6 bases). The CDR3 extends over 16 amino acids. The V gene's germline CDR1 is LNHDA and CDR2 SQIVND (reference sequence). The V end lost 1 base, the J end lost 1 base, and 12 bases lay between the germline ends. This CDR3 is CASSIGTGAGTDTQYF. The CDR3 coding sequence is TGTGCCAGTAGTATAGGGACGGGAGCGGGCACAGATACGCAGTATTTT.

This clone has just a few counts. This chain links TRBV7-2 with TRBJ1-4; 8 positions agree with TRBD1. The CDR3 runs to 14 residues. CDR1 SGHTA and CDR2 FQGNSA come from the germline V gene. With V trimmed by 1 base and J by 8 bases, 3 bases remained unmatched. The CDR3 DNA sequence: TGTGCCAGCAGCTTAGACAGGGGGAACGAAAAACTGTTTTTT. Protein product: CASSLDRGNEKLFF.

This clone was counted once. The chain couples TRBV4-2 to TRBJ2-1; D not certain. V was shortened by 2 bases and J by 8 bases, with 7 bases between the two germline ends. The CDR3 covers 12 residues. Germline CDR1 LGHNA, CDR2 YNFKEQ. CDR3 coding DNA: TGTGCCAGCAGCCAATCACTCTATGAGCAGTTCTTC. Protein product: CASSQSLYEQFF.

The rearrangement joins TRBV25-1 to TRBJ1-5, with D uncertain. Trimming removed 4 bases at V and 2 bases at J, with 12 bases between. The CDR3 has 15 residues. Germline V gene lookup returns CDR1 MGHDK and CDR2 SYGVNS. The CDR3 loop reads CASSVAGTGNQPQHF. The CDR3 DNA sequence: TGTGCCAGCAGTGTTGCGGGTACGGGCAATCAGCCCCAGCATTTT.

This clone occurred a few times. The chain links TRBV15 to TRBJ1-1; 8 bases map to TRBD1. CDR3 length: 15 residues. Per germline, CDR1 LNHNV and CDR2 YYDKDF (reference sequence). Trimming at V came to 0 bases and at J to 7 bases, leaving 7 bases not matched to a gene. CDR3 DNA: TGTGCCACCAGCAGAGAGGTCGACAGGGGTGGTGAAGCTTTCTTT. Residues: CATSREVDRGGEAFF.

The chain has TRBV7-9 and TRBJ2-1, with D maybe TRBD2 (5 bases). CDR1 and CDR2 from the germline V gene are SEHNR and FQNEAQ (reference sequence). CDR3 length equals 13 residues. V was shortened by 5 bases and J by 8 bases, with 13 bases between the two germline ends. In DNA form, the CDR3 reads TGTGCCAGCAGCCGGCCGGCGGGCCATGAGCAGTTCTTC. This translates into CASSRPAGHEQFF.

The chain joins TRBV19 to TRBJ1-1, with a weak D call TRBD1 (5 bases). This CDR3 spans 12 amino acids. Germline V lookup: CDR1 LNHDA, CDR2 SQIVND (reference sequence). The V end lost 4 bases, the J end lost 9 bases, and 12 bases lay between the germline ends. CDR3 sequence (DNA): TGTGCCAGTAGTACACCCCCAGGGAAAGCTTTCTTT. Amino acids: CASSTPPGKAFF.

This chain links TRBV5-8 with TRBJ2-1, with D unresolved. The CDR3 is 14 amino acids. Germline CDR1 SGHTS, CDR2 YDEGEE. The V end lost 1 base, the J end lost 6 bases, and 11 bases lay between the germline ends. As DNA, the CDR3 is TGTGCCAGCAGCTTGTACCAGTCAGGCAATGAGCAGTTCTTC. Amino acid sequence: CASSLYQSGNEQFF.

The CDR3 loop reads CASSLGIGAGGYNEQFF. In DNA, the CDR3 is TGTGCCAGCAGCTTAGGGATAGGAGCGGGAGGTTACAATGAGCAGTTCTTC. The chain links TRBV11-2 to TRBJ2-1, with TRBD2 matching over 9 bases. Germline V gene data show CDR1 as SGHAT and CDR2 as FQNNGV. With V trimmed by 1 base and J by 4 bases, 8 bases remained unmatched. The CDR3 sequence is 17 residues long.

This clone was picked up one time. This chain uses TRBV5-6 with TRBJ2-5; 10 nucleotides align to TRBD2. The V segment lost 4 bases and the J segment 5 bases; nucleotides outside the gene matches: 11. This CDR3 has 16 residues. Germline V gives CDR1 SGHDT, CDR2 YYEEEE. This CDR3 reads CASSHRAFSGRETQYF. CDR3 coding DNA: TGTGCCAGCAGCCATCGGGCGTTTAGCGGGAGGGAGACCCAGTACTTC.

The gene calls are TRBV28 and TRBJ1-2; possible D gene TRBD1, 6 bases. V gave up 10 bases and J gave up 2 bases, with 17 bases separating them. Germline V gene sequence: CDR1 MDHEN, CDR2 SYDVKM. The CDR3 runs 14 residues. This chain's CDR3 is CATLGTGPNYGYTF. CDR3 sequence (DNA): TGTGCCACCCTGGGTACAGGGCCCAACTATGGCTACACCTTC.

Here the CDR3 DNA reads TGCGCCAGCAGCTTGGATGGACAGGGGGCGCACGAGCAGTACTTC. Translated, it gives CASSLDGQGAHEQYF. The rearrangement uses TRBV5-1 and TRBJ2-7; 11 bases align to TRBD1. The CDR3 covers 15 residues. CDR1 and CDR2 (germline): SGHRS, YFSETQ. Trimming cost V 0 bases and J 5 bases; bases outside gene matches: 4.

This rearrangement joins TRBV10-2 to TRBJ2-7; the D gene is possibly TRBD1 (6 bases). Trimming cost V 6 bases and J 1 base, with 7 bases left between them. The CDR3 covers 12 residues. CDR1 WSHSY and CDR2 SAAADI come from the germline V gene. The CDR3 spells CASRDRSYEQYF. The CDR3 region has the DNA TGCGCCAGCAGAGACAGGTCCTACGAGCAGTACTTC.

This clone was seen a handful of times. The rearrangement uses TRBV19 and TRBJ2-7; D unresolved. Germline CDR1 reads LNHDA; CDR2 reads SQIVND (reference sequence). The CDR3 runs to 12 residues. V lost 5 bases, J lost 2 bases, and 7 bases lay in between. The CDR3 loop is CASSRGTYEQYF. The CDR3 bases are TGTGCCAGTAGTCGAGGCACCTACGAGCAGTACTTC.

The genes are TRBV5-1 and TRBJ1-1, with TRBD1 as a possible D gene (6 bases). V lost 4 bases to trimming and J lost 0 bases, with 10 bases between them. The CDR3 has 14 residues. Germline values: CDR1 SGHRS, CDR2 YFSETQ. In DNA, the CDR3 is TGCGCCAGCAGCCCAGGGGACCTGAACACTGAAGCTTTCTTT. It codes for CASSPGDLNTEAFF.

This clone was recorded once. The chain is built from TRBV4-1 and TRBJ2-7; no clear D gene. CDR1 MGHRA and CDR2 YSYEKL come from the germline V gene. Trimming removed 0 bases from V and 5 bases from J, with 11 bases in between. The CDR3 sequence is 14 residues long. CDR3 region: CASSQDPLGDEQYF. The DNA of the CDR3 is TGCGCCAGCAGCCAAGATCCTCTGGGCGACGAGCAGTACTTC.

The chain employs TRBV12-3 or TRBV12-4 and TRBJ1-1; a possible D gene is TRBD1 (6 bases). The CDR3 spans 12 residues. Trimming removed 3 bases from V and 7 bases from J, with 9 bases in between. CDR3 bases: TGTGCCAGCAGTTTCCTAGGGGGTGAAGCTTTCTTT. Amino acids: CASSFLGGEAFF.

This clone was seen just once. V is TRBV19 and J is TRBJ2-1; tentative D call: TRBD2 (5 bases). Trimming took 3 bases from V and 6 from J, leaving 12 bases between them. Germline CDR1 is LNHDA and CDR2 is SQIVND (reference sequence). The CDR3 has 14 residues. In DNA, the CDR3 is TGTGCCAGTAGTATGAGGGCCTCCGGCAATGAGCAGTTCTTC. It is translated as CASSMRASGNEQFF.

The chain couples TRBV6-1 to TRBJ1-2, with TRBD1 matching over 7 bases. The V gene end was trimmed by 4 bases and the J gene end by 0 bases; junction bases not matched to a gene: 14. Germline V gene data show CDR1 as MNHNS and CDR2 as SASEGT. The CDR3 contains 18 residues. The CDR3 nucleotides read TGTGCCAGCAGTGCGTCGCTGGGACAGAGTTCAACTAACTATGGCTACACCTTC. Its protein is CASSASLGQSSTNYGYTF.